The source of this TCR beta chain is a study of OX40 agonist ivuxolimab in advanced cancers. Study details: In this trial design, patients received ivuxolimab intravenously at 0.01 to 10 mg/kg every 2 weeks.

Assay: immunoSEQ multiplex PCR; the TCRdb copy retains only in-frame clones and omits some. The sample consists of under 85,000 clones, 94% of them appearing once. This CDR3 is built from 19 residues. Per the germline V gene, CDR1 is LNHDA and CDR2 is SQIVND (reference sequence). V lost 3 bases to trimming and J lost 6 bases, with 24 bases between them. Points on this clone: Its antigen is still unknown.

General study results and limits: Relatively little clonal expansion, among the lowest observed, appeared in partial responders at 0.1-3.0 mg/kg.

The rearrangement uses TRBV19 and TRBJ1-6; D possibly corresponds to TRBD1 (6 bases). This sample comprised CD4+ or CD8+ T cells sorted from blood, obtained in a trial of the OX40 agonist ivuxolimab. The receptor comes from an adult with an advanced solid tumor such as melanoma, head and neck, liver or kidney cancer. The chain's CDR3 is CASSISRGGILDLNSPLHF. CDR3 nucleotides: TGTGCCAGTAGTATTAGTAGGGGGGGGATCCTGGACCTTAATTCACCCCTCCACTTT.